Sequencing of this T cell receptor beta chain was carried out in a study of blood T cell repertoires in COVID-19. Study details: Sites in the United States, Italy and Spain provided acute and convalescent COVID-19 samples. PBMCs, B-cell-depleted T cells, or T cells provided the cDNA or gDNA that made up the material.

Authors' methods: Estimates of nucleated cell counts were drawn from the amplification of reference gene primers. Sequencing used immunoSEQ multiplex PCR; TCRdb keeps in-frame clones, though not all of them. V, J and clone size are those of that table, while D and trimming were read from the DNA. The sample gives over 350,000 clones, approximately 89% of which show up once; about 0.9% is in the top ten. Study members were between about 18 and 95 years old and lived in over 20 US regions. This CDR3 region has 15 residues. CDR1 is SSHAT and CDR2 is FNYEAQ in the germline V gene (reference sequence). The sample was PBMCs or T cells enriched from blood (not recorded which). The sequence derives from a woman aged 40 to 50 who had been exposed to COVID-19. This chain joins TRBV7-7 and TRBJ2-5; 8 positions match TRBD1. CDR3: CASPLGQGARETQYF. The CDR3 coding sequence is TGTGCTAGCCCCTTGGGGCAGGGGGCACGGGAGACCCAGTACTTC.